These 21 T cell receptor beta chains originate from one sample sequenced in a study of beta chain features in type 1 diabetes. Findings and caveats of the study: Type 1 diabetes patients had TCRB CDR3s that were shorter (moderately but significantly so) in all four CD4+ subsets.

Their cognate antigens are unknown. Reverse transcribing all isolated RNA meant expressed TCRB transcripts were sequenced. Clones were read by immunoSEQ multiplex PCR, and TCRdb kept only the in-frame ones, dropping some. Of some 660,000 clones listed, over 13% were seen once; the top ten hold roughly 0.04%. The sample consisted of naive CD4+ T cells from blood. All receptors derive from a man aged 18 to 29 with type 1 diabetes.

This clone turned up a few times. The genes are TRBV5-1 and TRBJ2-7; D not certain. From germline, CDR1 is SGHRS and CDR2 YFSETQ. Trimming stripped 4 bases from V and 2 bases from J, with 10 bases between. The CDR3 length is 13 residues. CDR3: CASSPTGTYEQYF. The CDR3 region has the DNA TGCGCCAGCAGCCCCACCGGAACCTACGAGCAGTACTTC.

V and J are TRBV25-1 and TRBJ1-6; maybe TRBD1 (6 bases). The germline CDR1 and CDR2 sequences are MGHDK and SYGVNS. The V end lost 8 bases, the J end lost 10 bases, and 15 bases lay between the germline ends. This CDR3 is 13 amino acids long. The CDR3: CASQQGPPSPLHF. The CDR3 nucleotides read TGTGCCAGCCAACAGGGACCTCCATCACCCCTCCACTTT.

The V and J genes are TRBV27 and TRBJ2-5; D could derive from TRBD1 or TRBD2 (5 bases each). Germline assignment: CDR1 MNHEY and CDR2 SMNVEV (reference sequence). The CDR3 is 15 residues long. Trimming pared 6 bases from V and 5 bases from J, leaving 19 bases between. The CDR3 loop is CASSLSWDVSETQYF. In DNA form, the CDR3 reads TGTGCCAGCAGCTTAAGTTGGGACGTAAGTGAGACCCAGTACTTC.

The chain combines TRBV5-1 with TRBJ2-7, with D possibly being TRBD2 (5 bases). Trimming left V 0 bases short and J 0 bases short, with 10 bases between. The CDR3 sequence is 15 residues long. CDR1 is SGHRS and CDR2 is YFSETQ in the germline V gene. Here the CDR3 reads CASSLDTGFSYEQYF. In DNA, the CDR3 is TGCGCCAGCAGCTTGGATACGGGATTCTCCTACGAGCAGTACTTC.

As DNA, the CDR3 is TGCAGCGCCTCGACAGGGCATAGTAGCAATCAGCCCCAGCATTTT. Translation gives CSASTGHSSNQPQHF. This chain joins TRBV29-1 and TRBJ1-5; 7 bases are shared with TRBD1. J lost 0 bases, V lost 7 bases, and 9 bases had no gene match. The CDR3 consists of 15 residues. Germline V gene lookup returns CDR1 SQVTM and CDR2 ANQGSEA.

The rearrangement uses TRBV5-1 and TRBJ2-1; weak D call: TRBD2 (6 bases). This CDR3 is built from 16 residues. Germline V gene data show CDR1 as SGHRS and CDR2 as YFSETQ. V was clipped by 0 bases and J by 1 base, with 11 bases between them. The DNA of the CDR3 is TGCGCCAGCAGCTTGGCGTCGCGGGGATCCTACAATGAGCAGTTCTTC. It specifies CASSLASRGSYNEQFF. The full variable domain, rest sourced from reference TRBV5-1 and TRBJ2-1, is KAGVTQTPRYLIKTRGQQVTLSCSPISGHRSVSWYQQTPGQGLQFLFEYFSETQRNKGNFPGRFSGRQFSNSRSEMNVSTLELGDSALYLCASSLASRGSYNEQFFGPGTRLTVL.

The chain has TRBV4-3 and TRBJ2-2; TRBD1 matches 8 bases. In germline, CDR1 is LGHNA, CDR2 YSLEER. There are 15 residues in the CDR3. V dropped 4 bases and J dropped 6; count of bases not matched to a gene: 7. The CDR3 DNA reads TGCGCCAGCAGCCGAGGACAGGGTGAACCCGGGGAGCTGTTTTTT. The encoded protein is CASSRGQGEPGELFF.

A few counts support this clone. The chain combines TRBV25-1 with TRBJ2-2; D not resolved. CDR1 is MGHDK, CDR2 SYGVNS, per germline. The CDR3 consists of 11 residues. The V end lost 6 bases, the J end lost 6 bases, and 5 bases lay between the germline ends. CDR3 in DNA: TGTGCCAGCAGGTCACCCGGGGAGCTGTTTTTT. This gives the protein CASRSPGELFF.

This clone was observed a handful of times. The rearrangement uses TRBV7-2 and TRBJ2-3; D is unresolved. This CDR3 is 14 amino acids long. V was clipped by 2 bases and J by 0 bases, with 6 bases between them. The germline CDR1 and CDR2 sequences are SGHTA and FQGNSA. The CDR3 spells CASSLWRSTDTQYF. In nucleotides, the CDR3 is TGTGCCAGCAGCTTATGGCGGAGCACAGATACGCAGTATTTT.

Points on this clone: The identical CDR3 is also encoded by other nucleotide sequences in the sample. V usage is TRBV5-1 and J usage is TRBJ2-7; D ambiguous. This CDR3 comprises 13 residues. CDR1 is SGHRS and CDR2 is YFSETQ in the germline V gene. Between the trimmed V and J ends, which lost 0 bases and 6 bases, there was a span of 10 bases. The CDR3 sequence is CASSLVPSGEQYF. CDR3 nucleotide sequence: TGCGCCAGCAGCTTGGTTCCTTCGGGCGAGCAGTACTTC.

This clone was seen a few times. The chain combines TRBV28 with TRBJ2-1; the D gene is possibly TRBD2 (5 bases). The germline V gene has CDR1 MDHEN and CDR2 SYDVKM. The CDR3 consists of 11 residues. Trimming stripped 2 bases from V and 9 bases from J, with 5 bases between. DNA for the CDR3: TGTGCCAGCAGTTTAACTAGTGAGCAGTTCTTC. It codes for CASSLTSEQFF.

This clone was seen only a few times. This rearrangement joins TRBV2 to TRBJ2-6; D remains unclear. Germline CDR1 and CDR2: SNHLY and FYNNEI. This CDR3 contains 14 residues. The V end was cut by 11 bases, the J end by 0 bases, with 11 bases between. DNA for the CDR3: TGTGCCCGCGACCAGGACTCTGGGGCCAACGTCCTGACTTTC. This sequence encodes CARDQDSGANVLTF.

The chain combines TRBV5-1 with TRBJ1-6; 8 bases are a match to TRBD1. Germline V gives CDR1 SGHRS, CDR2 YFSETQ. This CDR3 contains 14 residues. Trimming cost V 4 bases and J 10 bases; bases outside gene matches: 7. The CDR3 nucleotides read TGCGCCAGCAGCCCCGGACAGGGTAACTCACCCCTCCACTTT. This sequence encodes CASSPGQGNSPLHF. Combining the CDR3 with reference TRBV5-1 and TRBJ1-6 gives the whole variable domain KAGVTQTPRYLIKTRGQQVTLSCSPISGHRSVSWYQQTPGQGLQFLFEYFSETQRNKGNFPGRFSGRQFSNSRSEMNVSTLELGDSALYLCASSPGQGNSPLHFGNGTRLTVT.

This clone was recorded a few times. The genes are TRBV10-3 and TRBJ2-3; unclear D gene. The germline CDR1 and CDR2 sequences are ENHRY and SYGVKD. The CDR3 loop spans 18 amino acids. V was clipped by 2 bases and J by 0 bases, with 18 bases between them. The DNA of the CDR3 is TGTGCCATCAGTGAGGGAAGGGCAGGCAGTACTAGCACAGATACGCAGTATTTT. Translation: CAISEGRAGSTSTDTQYF.

This clone occurred a few times. Other DNA sequences in the same sample also yield this CDR3. The chain has TRBV29-1 and TRBJ1-1; the D is unclear. Germline loops: CDR1 SQVTM, CDR2 ANQGSEA. The germline V and J ends were trimmed by 4 bases and 5 bases, with 5 bases remaining between them. The CDR3 is 10 amino acids. The CDR3 reads CSVVGTEAFF. The CDR3, as DNA: TGCAGCGTTGTGGGAACTGAAGCTTTCTTT.

This clone has only a few counts. The genes are TRBV29-1 and TRBJ1-3; 8 bases fit TRBD1. This CDR3 is 13 amino acids long. V trimming: 4 bases; J trimming: 2 bases; junction bases outside the gene matches: 1. The germline V gene encodes CDR1 SQVTM and CDR2 ANQGSEA. Here the CDR3 DNA reads TGCAGCGTTGCGGACAGGGCTGGAAACACCATATATTTT. Translated, it gives CSVADRAGNTIYF.

V and J are TRBV29-1 and TRBJ1-1; D unresolved. Germline CDR1 reads SQVTM; CDR2 reads ANQGSEA. V was clipped by 5 bases and J by 8 bases, with 12 bases between them. The CDR3 loop spans 11 amino acids. The CDR3 loop reads CSVTSAREAFF. CDR3 sequence (DNA): TGCAGCGTTACGAGTGCCCGGGAAGCTTTCTTT.

This clone showed up just a few times. This sequence joins TRBV9 and TRBJ2-7, with 8 bases matching TRBD2. CDR3 length: 16 amino acids. The V gene's germline CDR1 is SGDLS and CDR2 YYNGEE. The V and J ends lost 4 bases and 6 bases, in that order; junction bases with no gene match: 15. The CDR3 coding sequence is TGTGCCAGCAGCCCCGGGGGCAGCGGGAGTGGCGGCGAGCAGTACTTC. It translates to CASSPGGSGSGGEQYF.

The chain uses TRBV7-2 and TRBJ2-3; 8 nucleotides agree with TRBD2. The CDR3 runs to 13 residues. Germline loops: CDR1 SGHTA, CDR2 FQGNSA. J lost 6 bases, V lost 4 bases, and 3 bases had no gene match. CDR3 sequence: CASSSLAADTQYF. The CDR3 bases are TGTGCCAGCAGCTCACTAGCGGCGGATACGCAGTATTTT.

The genes are TRBV6-5 and TRBJ2-1, with 15 positions matching TRBD2. Per the germline V gene, CDR1 is MNHEY and CDR2 is SVGAGI. The CDR3 sequence is 15 residues long. The trim removed 7 bases at V and 9 bases at J, leaving 7 bases unmatched. The CDR3, as DNA: TGTGCCAGCACACGCGGGACTAGCGGGAGGAGTGAGCAGTTCTTC. This sequence encodes CASTRGTSGRSEQFF.

This clone was observed a handful of times. The chain couples TRBV5-1 to TRBJ2-5, with 8 bases lining up with TRBD2. The germline V gene has CDR1 SGHRS and CDR2 YFSETQ. Trimming at V came to 1 base and at J to 4 bases, leaving 9 bases not matched to a gene. The length of the CDR3 is 16 residues. The CDR3 is CASSLIAGLEGETQYF. In nucleotides, the CDR3 is TGCGCCAGCAGCTTGATCGCGGGACTAGAGGGAGAGACCCAGTACTTC. Full variable domain (remainder filled in from reference TRBV5-1 and TRBJ2-5): KAGVTQTPRYLIKTRGQQVTLSCSPISGHRSVSWYQQTPGQGLQFLFEYFSETQRNKGNFPGRFSGRQFSNSRSEMNVSTLELGDSALYLCASSLIAGLEGETQYFGPGTRLLVL.